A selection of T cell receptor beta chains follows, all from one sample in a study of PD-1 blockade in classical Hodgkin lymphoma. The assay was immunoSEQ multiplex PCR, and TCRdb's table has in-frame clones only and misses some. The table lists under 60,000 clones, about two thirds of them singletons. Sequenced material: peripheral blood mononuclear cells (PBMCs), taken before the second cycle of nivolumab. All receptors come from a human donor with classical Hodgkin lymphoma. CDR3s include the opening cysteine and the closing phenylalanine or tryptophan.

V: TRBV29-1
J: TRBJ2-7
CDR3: CSVEIGAGGRGYEQYF

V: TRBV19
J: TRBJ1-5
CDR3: CASSNDGYSNQPQHF

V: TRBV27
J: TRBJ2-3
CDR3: CASSSRTSGTTDTQYF

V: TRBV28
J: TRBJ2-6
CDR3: CASSSSKRALSGANVLTF

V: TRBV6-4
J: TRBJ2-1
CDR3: CASSDIAGGYNEQFF

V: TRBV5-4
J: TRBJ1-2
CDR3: CASSVDVNYGYTF

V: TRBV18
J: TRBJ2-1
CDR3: CASSGLAGVNEQFF

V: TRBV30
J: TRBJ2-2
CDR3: CAWGLLNTGELFF

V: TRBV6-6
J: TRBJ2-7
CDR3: CASSYSADSYEQYF

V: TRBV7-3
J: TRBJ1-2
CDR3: CASSFEGFGGYTF

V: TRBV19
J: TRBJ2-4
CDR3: CASSRRGLAGDIAKNIQYF

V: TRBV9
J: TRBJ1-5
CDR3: CASSVEDGENQPQHF

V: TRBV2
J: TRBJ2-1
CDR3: CASSERYEQFF

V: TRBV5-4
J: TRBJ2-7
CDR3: CASTFPGQGDKQYF

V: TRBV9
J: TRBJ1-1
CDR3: CASSAGTLGNTEAFF

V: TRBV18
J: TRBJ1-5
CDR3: CASSPQGAGQPQHF

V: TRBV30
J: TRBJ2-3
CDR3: CAWSVLSRDLLSTDTQYF

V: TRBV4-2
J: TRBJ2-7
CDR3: CASSQDRLAREQYF

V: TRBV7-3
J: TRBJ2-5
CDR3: CASSSFGFSETQYF

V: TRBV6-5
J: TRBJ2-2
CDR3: CASSWTILTGELFF

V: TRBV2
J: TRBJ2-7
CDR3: CASTRESYEQYF

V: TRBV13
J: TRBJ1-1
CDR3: CASSSPLGTFNTEAFF